This passage covers 11 T cell receptor beta chains from one sample sequenced in a study of cytomegalovirus exposure and HLA in healthy donors. A multiplex PCR was run with 60 Vbeta primers and 13 Jbeta primers. The repertoire was sequenced with immunoSEQ multiplex PCR; TCRdb's copy has only in-frame clones and lacks some. Of 150,000 to 180,000 clones detected, around 82% appear once; the ten largest clones hold 5.6%. Source material: PBMCs. These receptor sequences come from a middle-aged woman in good health and CMV-seropositive.

The CDR3 loop reads CASSQGQGRYGYTF. The CDR3 DNA sequence: TGTGCCAGCAGCCAAGGACAGGGGAGATATGGCTACACCTTC. This chain joins TRBV4-2 and TRBJ1-2; 8 bases are a match to TRBD1. Germline V CDR1 and CDR2: LGHNA, YNFKEQ. The V and J ends lost 1 base and 5 bases, in that order; junction bases with no gene match: 3. The CDR3 has 14 residues.

The chain uses TRBV11-2 and TRBJ2-7; TRBD2 agrees at 15 bases. Per the germline V gene, CDR1 is SGHAT and CDR2 is FQNNGV. The CDR3 has 15 residues. The V gene end was trimmed by 3 bases and the J gene end by 4 bases; junction bases not matched to a gene: 1. As DNA, the CDR3 is TGTGCCAGCAGCTTGGGACTAGCGGGAGGATACGAGCAGTACTTC. Protein sequence: CASSLGLAGGYEQYF.

The genes are TRBV12-5 and TRBJ1-1, with 9 bases lining up with TRBD1. V lost 5 bases to trimming and J lost 5 bases; unmatched junction nucleotides: 15. Germline CDR1 and CDR2: LGHNT and FRNRAP. CDR3 length: 17 amino acids. The CDR3 reads CASGQDRGRNRWTEAFF. The CDR3 DNA sequence: TGTGCTAGTGGTCAGGACAGGGGACGAAATCGGTGGACTGAAGCTTTCTTT.

In its sample, this clone was seen once. The V gene is TRBV27, the J gene TRBJ2-1; 10 bases are shared with TRBD2. This CDR3 comprises 15 residues. Per the germline V gene, CDR1 is MNHEY and CDR2 is SMNVEV (reference sequence). J gave up 2 bases and V 7 bases, and 5 bases lay outside the gene matches. In nucleotides, the CDR3 is TGTGCCAGCAAACCTAGCGGGAGTACCTACAATGAGCAGTTCTTC. Residues: CASKPSGSTYNEQFF.

The chain combines TRBV10-1 with TRBJ1-1, with a possible D match to TRBD1 (6 bases). The V gene lost 4 bases and the J gene lost 2 bases, with 14 bases spanning the gap. The CDR3 length is 15 residues. CDR1 is WNHNN, CDR2 SYGVQD, per germline (reference sequence). CDR3 in DNA: TGCGCCAGCAGTGTCTCGACAGGTCGAAACACTGAAGCTTTCTTT. Protein product: CASSVSTGRNTEAFF.

This chain connects TRBV7-9 to TRBJ2-3; D unclear. This CDR3 is built from 13 residues. V was cut by 3 bases and J by 4 bases, with 8 bases left in between. CDR1 SEHNR and CDR2 FQNEAQ come from the germline V gene (reference sequence). In DNA form, the CDR3 reads TGTGCCAGCAGCTTTACGACTGCAGATACGCAGTATTTT. Its translation: CASSFTTADTQYF. Looking up the rest from reference TRBV7-9 and TRBJ2-3 gives the full variable domain: DTGVSQNPRHKITKRGQNVTFRCDPISEHNRLYWYRQTLGQGPEFLTYFQNEAQLEKSRLLSDRFSAERPKGSFSTLEIQRTEQGDSAMYLCASSFTTADTQYFGPGTRLTVL.

V and J are TRBV25-1 and TRBJ2-5, with D maybe TRBD2 (7 bases). The germline CDR1 and CDR2 sequences are MGHDK and SYGVNS. The CDR3 has 16 residues. Trimming left V 2 bases short and J 4 bases short, with 17 bases between. The CDR3 sequence is CASSERGGTRGETQYF. CDR3 in DNA: TGTGCCAGCAGTGAAAGGGGGGGGACCCGGGGAGAGACCCAGTACTTC.

The chain employs TRBV25-1 and TRBJ2-7; 8 bases line up with TRBD1. With V trimmed by 7 bases and J by 1 base, 6 bases remained unmatched. Germline V lookup: CDR1 MGHDK, CDR2 SYGVNS. The CDR3 is made up of 14 amino acids. Here the CDR3 reads CASTHGDRSYEQYF. The CDR3 DNA is TGTGCCAGCACCCACGGGGACAGGTCCTACGAGCAGTACTTC.

V usage is TRBV9 and J usage is TRBJ2-5, with a possible D match to TRBD2 (5 bases). V gave up 0 bases and J gave up 11 bases, with 14 bases separating them. From germline, CDR1 is SGDLS and CDR2 YYNGEE. CDR3 length: 13 amino acids. This chain's CDR3 is CASSVVTNGEQYF. The CDR3 DNA follows: TGTGCCAGCAGCGTAGTGACCAATGGGGAGCAGTACTTC.

The chain has TRBV18 and TRBJ2-7; perhaps TRBD1 as D (6 bases). Between the trimmed V and J ends, which lost 8 bases and 6 bases, there was a span of 17 bases. The germline V gene encodes CDR1 KGHSH and CDR2 LQKENI. The CDR3 spans 13 residues. The CDR3 nucleotides read TGTGCCAGCGCACGGGACAAACTGGGCGAGCAGTACTTC. It specifies CASARDKLGEQYF. Variable domain in full (rest from reference TRBV18 and TRBJ2-7): NAGVMQNPRHLVRRRGQEARLRCSPMKGHSHVYWYRQLPEEGLKFMVYLQKENIIDESGMPKERFSAEFPKEGPSILRIQQVVRGDSAAYFCASARDKLGEQYFGPGTRLTVT.

The chain recombines TRBV7-9 with TRBJ2-5; possible D gene TRBD2, 5 bases. Germline CDR1 SEHNR, CDR2 FQNEAQ (reference sequence). This CDR3 region has 15 residues. V shed 0 bases and J shed 3 bases, with 11 bases lying between them. CDR3 nucleotides: TGTGCCAGCAGCTTAGCGGGAGAGCGTAAAGAGACCCAGTACTTC. This encodes CASSLAGERKETQYF.